A selection of T cell receptor beta chains follows, all from one sample in a study of control samples from healthy donors and cancer patients. Data came from immunoSEQ multiplex PCR; TCRdb stores just in-frame clones and leaves some out. The table shows some 110,000 clones, with more than 70% occurring only once. Sequenced: blood. The receptors derive from a woman in her 70s in good health. Both conserved end residues are part of each CDR3. D genes are given only for firm matches. Some rows mark clone size as missing; the rest say once, few, many or name a class of expanded clone.

size | J | D | V | CDR3 | DNA
- | TRBJ1-1 | TRBD1 | TRBV12-3/TRBV12-4 | CASSARQGSLAFF | TGTGCCAGCAGTGCGCGACAGGGGTCGCTTGCTTTCTTT
once | TRBJ1-2 | - | TRBV7-4 | CASSLRGEPWAGGSGYTF | TGTGCCAGCAGCTTACGGGGGGAGCCGTGGGCGGGTGGGTCTGGCTACACCTTC
- | TRBJ1-6 | - | TRBV7-2 | CASSLAGGSPLHF | TGTGCCAGCAGCTTAGCGGGAGGTTCACCCCTCCACTTT
- | TRBJ2-4 | TRBD1 | TRBV3-1/TRBV3-2 | CASSQTTGIAKNIQYF | TGTGCCAGCAGCCAAACGACAGGGATAGCCAAAAACATTCAGTACTTC
- | TRBJ1-1 | - | TRBV5-1 | CASTPGQNTEAFF | TGCGCCAGCACCCCCGGGCAGAACACTGAAGCTTTCTTT
- | TRBJ1-1 | - | TRBV7-3 | CASSQSRNTEAFF | TGTGCCAGCAGTCAATCGAGGAACACTGAAGCTTTCTTT
- | TRBJ1-1 | - | TRBV12-3/TRBV12-4 | CASSLVEDTEAFF | TGTGCCAGCAGTTTAGTTGAGGACACTGAAGCTTTCTTT
- | TRBJ2-3 | - | TRBV4-1 | CASSPTPSTDTQYF | TGCGCCAGCAGCCCAACACCTAGCACAGATACGCAGTATTTT
once | TRBJ1-4 | TRBD1 | TRBV3-1/TRBV3-2 | CASSPTGVREKLFF | TGTGCCAGCAGCCCGACAGGGGTTAGGGAAAAACTGTTTTTT
- | TRBJ2-7 | - | TRBV15 | CATSRRGGLAEQYF | TGTGCCACCAGCAGAAGGGGGGGGCTGGCCGAGCAGTACTTC
- | TRBJ1-3 | - | TRBV23-1 | CASSQSRGRGRGNTIYF | TGCGCCAGCAGTCAATCGAGGGGCAGGGGACGTGGAAACACCATATATTTT
- | TRBJ1-6 | - | TRBV4-1 | CATRQESSYNSPLHF | TGCGCCACCAGACAGGAGAGCTCCTATAATTCACCCCTCCACTTT
- | TRBJ2-7 | - | TRBV10-1 | CASRRELKRTYEQYF | TGCGCCAGCCGGAGGGAACTCAAACGGACCTACGAGCAGTACTTC
- | TRBJ2-5 | - | TRBV5-4 | CASSLVTSQETQYF | TGTGCCAGCAGCTTGGTTACAAGCCAAGAGACCCAGTACTTC
- | TRBJ1-2 | - | TRBV2 | CAGGGRGDYGYTF | TGTGCCGGAGGGGGGAGGGGGGACTATGGCTACACCTTC
- | TRBJ2-3 | TRBD1 | TRBV29-1 | CSVEPPPGQGATTDTQYF | TGCAGCGTGGAACCCCCTCCGGGACAGGGGGCTACCACAGATACGCAGTATTTT
- | TRBJ1-1 | - | TRBV19 | CASSPQTATEAFF | TGTGCCAGTAGTCCCCAGACTGCAACTGAAGCTTTCTTT
- | TRBJ1-2 | TRBD1 | TRBV5-1 | CASSLGTGWGGYTF | TGCGCCAGCAGCTTAGGGACAGGGTGGGGAGGCTACACCTTC
- | TRBJ2-7 | TRBD1 | TRBV5-1 | CASSSNFGQGRYYEQYF | TGCGCCAGCAGCTCCAATTTTGGACAGGGCCGTTACTACGAGCAGTACTTC
- | TRBJ2-5 | - | TRBV11-2 | CASSYNPGGGETQYF | TGTGCCAGCAGCTATAACCCTGGAGGTGGGGAGACCCAGTACTTC
- | TRBJ2-1 | TRBD2 | TRBV10-2 | CATRGERGGYNEQFF | TGCGCCACCCGTGGGGAGCGCGGGGGCTACAATGAGCAGTTCTTC
- | TRBJ2-7 | - | TRBV27 | CASSRGGYEQYF | TGTGCCAGCAGTCGAGGGGGCTACGAGCAGTACTTC
- | TRBJ2-1 | TRBD2 | TRBV5-6 | CASSSGLAGGPEQFF | TGTGCCAGCAGCTCGGGACTAGCGGGGGGGCCTGAGCAGTTCTTC
once | TRBJ2-6 | - | TRBV5-1 | CASSLATSGANVLTF | TGCGCCAGCAGCCTGGCCACCTCTGGGGCCAACGTCCTGACTTTC
- | TRBJ1-5 | - | TRBV16 | CASSQSDNHQPQHF | TGTGCCAGCAGCCAATCGGACAACCACCAGCCCCAGCATTTT
- | TRBJ2-1 | - | TRBV12-3/TRBV12-4 | CASSPRTGREFF | TGTGCCAGCAGTCCACGGACAGGGAGGGAGTTCTTC
- | TRBJ1-4 | TRBD1 | TRBV5-1 | CASSNAGTGGEKLFF | TGCGCCAGCAGCAACGCCGGGACAGGGGGTGAAAAACTGTTTTTT
few | TRBJ1-1 | - | TRBV3-1/TRBV3-2 | CASSQGGQGKNTEAFF | TGTGCCAGCAGCCAAGGTGGGCAGGGAAAGAACACTGAAGCTTTCTTT
- | TRBJ2-1 | TRBD1 | TRBV5-1 | CASSMTGENYNEQFF | TGCGCCAGCAGCATGACAGGGGAAAACTACAATGAGCAGTTCTTC
- | TRBJ2-1 | TRBD2 | TRBV5-1 | CASSLALAGSFTDNEQFF | TGCGCCAGCAGCTTGGCCTTAGCGGGGAGTTTCACCGACAATGAGCAGTTCTTC
- | TRBJ1-1 | TRBD1 | TRBV20-1 | CSASWGQNSEAFF | TGCAGTGCTAGTTGGGGACAGAACTCTGAAGCTTTCTTT
- | TRBJ1-1 | TRBD1 | TRBV7-9 | CASSLGQGLNTEAFF | TGTGCCAGCAGCTTAGGACAGGGTCTGAACACTGAAGCTTTCTTT
- | TRBJ1-5 | TRBD1 | TRBV4-2 | CASSQGDRDSNQPQHF | TGTGCCAGCAGCCAAGGGGACAGAGATAGCAATCAGCCCCAGCATTTT
- | TRBJ1-3 | - | TRBV4-3 | CASSLGEAGMGNTIYF | TGCGCCAGCAGCCTGGGGGAGGCTGGTATGGGAAACACCATATATTTT
- | TRBJ2-3 | TRBD1 | TRBV10-1 | CASSEGLQGIDTQYF | TGCGCCAGCAGTGAAGGGTTACAGGGGATAGATACGCAGTATTTT
- | TRBJ1-1 | - | TRBV5-1 | CASSSRSLNTEAFF | TGCGCCAGCAGCTCTCGGAGTTTGAACACTGAAGCTTTCTTT
- | TRBJ2-7 | TRBD1 | TRBV19 | CASSRQGTYSYEQYF | TGTGCCAGTAGTAGACAGGGGACCTACTCCTACGAGCAGTACTTC
- | TRBJ2-1 | TRBD2 | TRBV14 | CASSQWGLAPPYNEQFF | TGTGCCAGCAGCCAGTGGGGACTAGCCCCCCCCTACAATGAGCAGTTCTTC
- | TRBJ1-1 | - | TRBV4-2 | CASSAQIGGTEAFF | TGTGCCAGCAGCGCCCAGATCGGGGGGACTGAAGCTTTCTTT
few | TRBJ2-4 | - | TRBV21-1 | CAIPAYIQYF | TGTGCCATCCCGGCGTACATTCAGTACTTC
- | TRBJ1-2 | TRBD1 | TRBV6-5 | CASSYDGTGVLYGYTF | TGTGCCAGCAGTTATGACGGGACAGGGGTTTTATATGGCTACACCTTC
- | TRBJ1-3 | TRBD1 | TRBV5-4 | CASSLGIDRALSGNTIYF | TGTGCCAGCAGCTTGGGCATCGACAGGGCCCTCTCTGGAAACACCATATATTTT
- | TRBJ2-7 | - | TRBV10-2 | CASSESRRGEQYF | TGCGCCAGCAGTGAGTCGAGGAGGGGCGAGCAGTACTTC
once | TRBJ2-2 | - | TRBV6-5 | CASSYGSQSGELFF | TGTGCCAGCAGTTACGGGAGTCAGTCCGGGGAGCTGTTTTTT
- | TRBJ1-1 | - | TRBV6-1 | CASSELRLLGIGVNTEAFF | TGTGCCAGCAGTGAATTACGCCTCTTGGGGATTGGCGTGAACACTGAAGCTTTCTTT
once | TRBJ1-2 | - | TRBV4-1 | CASSMTGTILNYGYTF | TGCGCCAGCAGCATGACCGGGACCATCCTTAACTATGGCTACACCTTC